These T cell receptor beta chains were read from a single sample in a study of T-cell memory formation after mild COVID-19. TCRdb reprocessed the 5' RACE reads with MiXCR, giving one entry per CDR3 protein. The table lists fewer than 250,000 distinct CDR3 sequences, 10% to 13% of them singletons. The sample consisted of PBMCs or a T cell subset sorted from them (not recorded which). Every receptor here comes from a young man who had mild COVID-19 (a few samples of this study predate the infection). Cell type and time point are not known. Both conserved end residues are part of each CDR3. D genes are given only for firm matches. Size tells how often a clone was seen (once, few, many) or the class of an expanded clone, and some rows leave it out.

d_call	j_call	clone_size	v_call	cdr3_aa	cdr3_nt
-	TRBJ1-4	-	TRBV12-3/TRBV12-4	CASSFGNGNEKLFF	-
TRBD2	TRBJ2-3	few	TRBV29-1	CSVTRTSTDTDTQYF	TGCAGCGTGACGCGGACTAGCACTGACACAGATACGCAGTATTTT
-	TRBJ1-5	-	TRBV6-5	CASSSRTSRGQPQHF	TGTGCCAGCAGTTCCCGGACCTCAAGAGGCCAGCCCCAGCATTTT
TRBD2	TRBJ2-3	few	TRBV18	CASSPPVAGRSTDTQYF	TGTGCCAGCTCACCACCAGTAGCGGGACGCAGCACAGATACGCAGTATTTT
-	TRBJ1-6	-	TRBV5-4	CASSLDRYNSPLHF	TGTGCCAGCAGCTTGGACCGGTATAATTCACCCCTCCACTTT
-	TRBJ2-1	-	TRBV7-3	CASSPVVSSYNEQFF	TGTGCCAGCAGCCCCGTCGTGAGCTCCTACAATGAGCAGTTCTTC
TRBD1	TRBJ1-2	few	TRBV4-3	CASSRGRGTVFYGYTF	TGCGCCAGCAGCCGAGGCAGGGGGACAGTTTTTTATGGCTACACCTTC
-	TRBJ2-2	few	TRBV6-2/TRBV6-3	CASTPQVSRNTGELFF	TGTGCCAGCACCCCCCAGGTCAGCAGAAACACCGGGGAGCTGTTTTTT
-	TRBJ1-4	many	TRBV2	CASNRVNEKLFF	TGTGCCAGCAATAGGGTTAATGAAAAACTGTTTTTT
TRBD2	TRBJ2-3	-	TRBV2	CASIYSGGAGDTQYF	TGTGCCAGCATTTATAGCGGGGGGGCCGGGGATACGCAGTATTTT
-	TRBJ2-6	few	TRBV29-1	CSVGRVLSSGANVLTF	TGCAGCGTTGGCAGGGTCCTTAGCTCTGGGGCCAACGTCCTGACTTTC
-	TRBJ1-1	few	TRBV5-1	CASSLAGQYLTEAFF	TGCGCCAGCAGCTTGGCCGGACAGTACTTGACTGAAGCTTTCTTT
TRBD1	TRBJ2-5	-	TRBV5-1	CASSKDRGPETQYF	TGCGCCAGCAGCAAAGACAGGGGGCCGGAGACCCAGTACTTC
-	TRBJ1-1	many	TRBV6-2/TRBV6-3	CASSYFLTGRYVTEAFF	TGTGCCAGCAGTTACTTCCTAACAGGTAGATACGTCACTGAAGCTTTCTTT
TRBD2	TRBJ2-3	many	TRBV12-3/TRBV12-4	CASSSGGNTDTQYF	TGTGCCAGCAGTAGCGGGGGGAACACAGATACGCAGTATTTT
-	TRBJ1-1	few	TRBV3-1	CASSYSGQRNTEAFF	TGTGCCAGCTCCTACTCGGGGCAGCGGAACACTGAAGCTTTCTTT
-	TRBJ2-2	few	TRBV4-1	CASSQGQTEPGELFF	TGCGCCAGCAGCCAAGGACAGACTGAGCCCGGGGAGCTGTTTTTT
-	TRBJ2-3	few	TRBV3-1	CASSQVILRNQYF	TGTGCCAGCAGCCAAGTAATCTTACGCAATCAGTATTTT
-	TRBJ2-4	-	TRBV20-1	CSARTRQAKNIQYF	TGCAGTGCTAGAACTCGGCAAGCCAAAAACATTCAGTACTTC
TRBD1	TRBJ1-1	-	TRBV3-1	CASSQEQGKGTEAFF	TGTGCCAGCAGCCAAGAACAGGGGAAAGGGACTGAAGCTTTCTTT
-	TRBJ1-3	few	TRBV7-8	CASSAGLSSGNTIYF	TGTGCCAGCAGCGCGGGTCTAAGCTCTGGAAACACCATATATTTT
TRBD2	TRBJ2-1	few	TRBV28	CASSASSGGTYNEQFF	TGTGCCAGCAGTGCCTCTAGCGGGGGGACTTACAATGAGCAGTTCTTC